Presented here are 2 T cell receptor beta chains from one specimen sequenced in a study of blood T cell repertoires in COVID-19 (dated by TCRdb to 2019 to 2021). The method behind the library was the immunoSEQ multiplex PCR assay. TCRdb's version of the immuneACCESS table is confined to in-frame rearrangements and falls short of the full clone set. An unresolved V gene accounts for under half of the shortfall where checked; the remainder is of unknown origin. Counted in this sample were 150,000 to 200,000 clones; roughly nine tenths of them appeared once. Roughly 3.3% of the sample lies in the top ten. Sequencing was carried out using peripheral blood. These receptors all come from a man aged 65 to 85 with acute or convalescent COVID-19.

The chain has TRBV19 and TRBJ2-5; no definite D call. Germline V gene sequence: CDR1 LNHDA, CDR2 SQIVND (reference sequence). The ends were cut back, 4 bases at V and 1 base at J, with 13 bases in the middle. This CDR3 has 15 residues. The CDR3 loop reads CASSNPRVSQETQYF. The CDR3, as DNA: TGTGCCAGTAGTAACCCCCGGGTCAGCCAAGAGACCCAGTACTTC.

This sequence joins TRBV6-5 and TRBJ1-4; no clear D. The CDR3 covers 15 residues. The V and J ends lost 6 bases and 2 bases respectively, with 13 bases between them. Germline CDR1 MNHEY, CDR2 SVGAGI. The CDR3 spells CASRAGATTNEKLFF. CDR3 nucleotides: TGTGCCAGCAGGGCAGGCGCTACCACTAATGAAAAACTGTTTTTT.